This T cell receptor (beta chain) was documented in a study of response to subunit inactivated influenza vaccine. Study-level results: Few new T cells, the authors suggested, are recruited by each seasonal influenza vaccination.

Points on this clonotype: Its antigen is unidentified.

TCRdb used MiXCR to reprocess the RT-PCR reads, holding one entry per CDR3 protein. This repertoire shows about 300,000 distinct CDR3 sequences, 21% found once; its top ten account for more than 8.5%. The germline V gene encodes CDR1 MDHEN and CDR2 SYDVKM. This CDR3 is 16 amino acids long. The V and J ends lost 3 bases and 2 bases respectively, with 13 bases between them. The sequencing used PBMCs from blood, collected less than 22 months after vaccination. The chain combines TRBV28 with TRBJ2-2; no definite D call. This sequence originates from a man in his fifties or sixties who received an inactivated influenza vaccine. The CDR3 loop is CASSLRQIQNTGELFF. The DNA for the CDR3 is TGTGCCAGCAGTTTGAGGCAGATTCAAAACACCGGGGAGCTGTTTTTT.